This passage covers 30 T cell receptor beta chains from one sample sequenced in a study of blood T cell repertoires in COVID-19. TCRdb's table, derived via immunoSEQ multiplex PCR, lists solely in-frame clones and lacks some. The table records a few hundred thousand clones, around 88% of them present only once. The sequencing input was peripheral blood. The source is a woman aged 45-60 years with COVID-19, enrolled during active disease.

The gene calls are TRBV5-1 and TRBJ2-7; 9 bases match TRBD1. The ends lost 2 bases at V and 0 bases at J; junction bases unmatched: 9. CDR3 length: 17 residues. The germline V gene has CDR1 SGHRS and CDR2 YFSETQ. The CDR3 DNA is TGCGCCAGCAGCTTCCGATCCGGGACAGGGCTCTCCTACGAGCAGTACTTC. Its translation: CASSFRSGTGLSYEQYF.

The chain combines TRBV29-1 with TRBJ2-1; 13 nucleotides match TRBD2. V dropped 7 bases and J dropped 9; count of bases not matched to a gene: 6. The CDR3 has 13 amino acids. Germline V lookup: CDR1 SQVTM, CDR2 ANQGSEA. The DNA of the CDR3 is TGCAGCGCTGGACTAGCGGGGGTTGGTGAGCAGTTCTTC. It codes for CSAGLAGVGEQFF.

For this clone: The identical CDR3 is also encoded by other nucleotide sequences in the sample. The rearrangement joins TRBV5-4 to TRBJ1-3; D uncertain. Germline CDR1 SGHNT, CDR2 YYREEE (reference sequence). The CDR3 loop spans 14 amino acids. The ends were cut back, 2 bases at V and 0 bases at J, with 6 bases in the middle. The CDR3 loop reads CASSLASSGNTIYF. The CDR3 DNA reads as TGTGCCAGCAGCTTAGCGAGCTCTGGAAACACCATATATTTT.

This clone appeared a single time. This sequence joins TRBV7-9 and TRBJ1-2, with D perhaps matching TRBD1 (5 bases). Germline values: CDR1 SEHNR, CDR2 FQNEAQ (reference sequence). The CDR3 runs to 13 residues. With 2 bases removed from V and 8 bases from J, the gap between germline ends came to 12 bases. In DNA, the CDR3 is TGTGCCAGCAGCTTAAGGACAATTGGCGGCTACACCTTC. Translating gives CASSLRTIGGYTF.

This rearrangement joins TRBV20-1 to TRBJ1-1; D is possibly TRBD1 (6 bases). This CDR3 spans 11 amino acids. Between the trimmed V and J ends, which lost 4 bases and 3 bases, there was a span of 6 bases. In germline, CDR1 is DFQATT, CDR2 SNEGSKA (reference sequence). CDR3 DNA sequence: TGCAGTGCTAAGGGGGACACTGAAGCTTTCTTT. It specifies CSAKGDTEAFF.

V usage is TRBV30 and J usage is TRBJ1-2, with unresolved D. Trimming took off 5 bases at V and 6 bases at J, with 4 bases between the two ends. CDR1 and CDR2 from the germline V gene are GTSNPN and SVGIG (reference sequence). This CDR3 is 9 amino acids long. The CDR3 loop is CAWLDGYTF. The CDR3 coding sequence is TGTGCCTGGTTAGATGGCTACACCTTC.

The chain has TRBV6-5 and TRBJ1-5, with 9 bases lining up with TRBD1. This CDR3 region has 14 residues. V shed 7 bases and J 7 bases; nucleotides not matched to a gene: 8. Germline values: CDR1 MNHEY, CDR2 SVGAGI. The CDR3, as DNA: TGTGCCAGCACCTGGACAGGGGAAGGGCAGCCCCAGCATTTT. This gives the protein CASTWTGEGQPQHF.

The chain joins TRBV5-8 to TRBJ2-7; 7 positions agree with TRBD2. Germline V gives CDR1 SGHTS, CDR2 YDEGEE. The V segment lost 2 bases and the J segment 0 bases; nucleotides outside the gene matches: 5. This CDR3 region has 15 residues. The CDR3 here is CASSFGGGTSYEQYF. As DNA, the CDR3 is TGTGCCAGCAGCTTTGGCGGGGGAACCTCCTACGAGCAGTACTTC.

Of note for this clone: One end of the junction varies from germline; a read error may be responsible. The chain recombines TRBV27 with TRBJ2-3; 9 bases map to TRBD2. This CDR3 is 15 amino acids long. Germline loops: CDR1 MNHEY, CDR2 SMNVEV (reference sequence). CDR3 amino acids: CASSLSSGVADTQYF. CDR3 in DNA: TGTGCCAGCAGTCTATCTAGCGGGGTCGCAGATACGCAGTATTTT.

CDR3 coding DNA: TGTGCCAGCAGTTCCCGGAGGACCATTCAGTACTTC. Amino acids: CASSSRRTIQYF. The chain carries TRBV12-3 or TRBV12-4 and TRBJ2-4, with a possible D match to TRBD2 (5 bases). The CDR3 contains 12 residues. The V end lost 4 bases, the J end lost 9 bases, and 10 bases lay between the germline ends.

The rearrangement uses TRBV5-4 and TRBJ2-1; the match to TRBD1 covers 7 bases. With 0 bases clipped from V and 3 bases from J, the junction kept 3 bases outside the gene matches. Germline V gene data show CDR1 as SGHNT and CDR2 as YYREEE (reference sequence). This CDR3 is built from 15 residues. This CDR3 is CASSLGQGGYNEQFF. DNA for the CDR3: TGTGCCAGCAGCTTGGGACAGGGCGGCTACAATGAGCAGTTCTTC.

The chain uses TRBV4-1 and TRBJ1-2; D is undetermined. Between the trimmed V and J ends, which lost 1 base and 2 bases, there was a span of 14 bases. CDR1 and CDR2 from the germline V gene are MGHRA and YSYEKL. The CDR3 is made up of 16 amino acids. CDR3 loop: CASSQVITADNYGYTF. The DNA for the CDR3 is TGCGCCAGCAGCCAAGTGATAACAGCGGACAACTATGGCTACACCTTC.

V is TRBV12-3 or TRBV12-4 and J is TRBJ2-3; possible D gene TRBD2, 5 bases. This CDR3 contains 13 residues. Trimming took 5 bases from V and 8 from J, leaving 14 bases between them. This CDR3 reads CASSHSPEGTQYF. CDR3 sequence (DNA): TGTGCCAGCAGTCATTCCCCCGAGGGTACGCAGTATTTT.

This clone came up a few times. This sample also contains other DNA sequences that code for the same CDR3. The chain carries TRBV6-5 and TRBJ1-1; TRBD1 might be the D (5 bases). The CDR3 is made up of 14 amino acids. Trimming shortened V by 0 bases and J by 3 bases, and 8 bases separated the two germline ends. The V gene's germline CDR1 is MNHEY and CDR2 SVGAGI. This CDR3 is CASSYSGGDTEAFF. DNA of the CDR3: TGTGCCAGCAGTTACTCGGGGGGAGACACTGAAGCTTTCTTT.

J is TRBJ2-7 and V is TRBV6-5, with D perhaps TRBD1 (6 bases). The CDR3 is made up of 13 amino acids. V was cut by 0 bases and J by 7 bases, with 10 bases left in between. Germline V lookup: CDR1 MNHEY, CDR2 SVGAGI. CDR3 protein: CASSYSKGVEQYF. In nucleotides, the CDR3 is TGTGCCAGCAGTTACTCGAAGGGGGTGGAGCAGTACTTC.

The V call is TRBV5-1, the J call TRBJ1-1, with TRBD1 matching over 8 bases. V was pared by 1 base and J by 4 bases, with 12 bases of the junction left unmatched. This CDR3 has 17 residues. Germline CDR1 and CDR2: SGHRS and YFSETQ. The CDR3 nucleotides read TGCGCCAGCAGCTTGTTGATGGGGAGACAGGGGAGCACTGAAGCTTTCTTT. The encoded protein is CASSLLMGRQGSTEAFF.

V is TRBV19 and J is TRBJ2-5, with no clear D. The V gene's germline CDR1 is LNHDA and CDR2 SQIVND (reference sequence). The CDR3 has 13 residues. The V end was cut by 5 bases, the J end by 7 bases, with 14 bases between. The CDR3 protein is CASSFGSPGTQYF. DNA for the CDR3: TGTGCCAGTAGTTTCGGCAGCCCGGGGACCCAGTACTTC.

The chain joins TRBV20-1 to TRBJ1-5, with D possibly TRBD1 on 5 matching bases. Trimming stripped 3 bases from V and 1 base from J, with 13 bases between. The CDR3 covers 15 residues. Per the germline V gene, CDR1 is DFQATT and CDR2 is SNEGSKA (reference sequence). The CDR3 DNA follows: TGCAGTGCTAGTCCCGGGGGGGAAAGCAATCAGCCCCAGCATTTT. This sequence encodes CSASPGGESNQPQHF.

The V and J genes are TRBV30 and TRBJ2-7; 10 bases align to TRBD1. V shed 5 bases, J shed 3 bases, and the junction held 4 bases outside the gene matches. Germline V CDR1 and CDR2: GTSNPN, SVGIG (reference sequence). This CDR3 has 13 residues. The chain's CDR3 is CAWDRTGGYEQYF. The CDR3 DNA reads TGTGCCTGGGATAGGACAGGGGGCTACGAGCAGTACTTC.

This chain uses TRBV7-9 with TRBJ2-2, with D maybe TRBD1 (5 bases). This CDR3 comprises 15 residues. Germline V CDR1 and CDR2: SEHNR, FQNEAQ (reference sequence). Trimming removed 1 base from V and 3 bases from J, with 9 bases in between. The CDR3 reads CASSLDGADTGELFF. CDR3 nucleotides: TGTGCCAGCAGCTTAGATGGGGCAGACACCGGGGAGCTGTTTTTT.

This clone was seen a single time. Other DNA sequences within the sample encode an identical CDR3. This chain connects TRBV5-1 to TRBJ2-3; tentatively, D is TRBD1 (6 bases). The CDR3 spans 14 residues. The germline V gene encodes CDR1 SGHRS and CDR2 YFSETQ. V lost 2 bases and J 0 bases, leaving 7 bases between the germline ends. As DNA, the CDR3 is TGCGCCAGCAGCTTAGGACAGAGCACAGATACGCAGTATTTT. It encodes CASSLGQSTDTQYF.

The chain uses TRBV9 and TRBJ1-1, with no clear D. The CDR3 has 14 amino acids. V was clipped by 4 bases and J by 0 bases, with 10 bases between them. Germline CDR1 is SGDLS and CDR2 is YYNGEE. The CDR3 region has the DNA TGTGCCAGCAGCCCCGGGGTTATGAACACTGAAGCTTTCTTT. This gives the protein CASSPGVMNTEAFF.

The chain recombines TRBV30 with TRBJ1-4; D is ambiguous. The V end lost 0 bases, the J end lost 8 bases, and 4 bases lay between the germline ends. Germline V gives CDR1 GTSNPN, CDR2 SVGIG (reference sequence). This CDR3 contains 11 residues. DNA for the CDR3: TGTGCCTGGAGTGTAGAGGAAAAACTGTTTTTT. Protein sequence: CAWSVEEKLFF. The whole variable domain, remainder taken from reference TRBV30 and TRBJ1-4, is SQTIHQWPATLVQPVGSPLSLECTVEGTSNPNLYWYRQAAGRGLQLLFYSVGIGQISSEVPQNLSASRPQDRQFILSSKKLLLSDSGFYLCAWSVEEKLFFGSGTQLSVL.

The chain recombines TRBV14 with TRBJ2-5; no firm D call. The CDR3 runs to 13 residues. Germline loops: CDR1 SGHDN, CDR2 FVKESK. Deletions cut 0 bases from V and 2 bases from J, with 4 bases between. CDR3 nucleotides: TGTGCCAGCAGCCAAGATATACAAGAGACCCAGTACTTC. Its protein is CASSQDIQETQYF.

The chain employs TRBV5-4 and TRBJ2-7; D ambiguous. The CDR3 runs 13 residues. Germline V gene lookup returns CDR1 SGHNT and CDR2 YYREEE (reference sequence). V was shortened by 0 bases and J by 5 bases, with 9 bases between the two germline ends. In nucleotides, the CDR3 is TGTGCCAGCAGCTTGGTCAGTCAGGACGAGCAGTACTTC. It codes for CASSLVSQDEQYF.

The V call is TRBV6-4, the J call TRBJ2-4; 9 bases match TRBD1. CDR1 is MRHNA and CDR2 is SNTAGT in the germline V gene. The CDR3 sequence is 18 residues long. Trimming cost V 8 bases and J 1 base; bases outside gene matches: 15. The CDR3 DNA is TGTGCCAGCCGAAAGGGCGAACAGGGGGCGTTTGCCAAAAACATTCAGTACTTC. Its protein product is CASRKGEQGAFAKNIQYF.

V usage is TRBV14 and J usage is TRBJ2-3; D remains ambiguous. Germline-derived CDR1 and CDR2 are SGHDN and FVKESK. The CDR3 runs 16 residues. V was cut by 0 bases and J by 6 bases, with 16 bases left in between. The CDR3 loop reads CASSQEAGRLWDTQYF. CDR3 sequence (DNA): TGTGCCAGCAGCCAAGAGGCAGGTCGGTTGTGGGATACGCAGTATTTT.

The CDR3 region is CASSPRTSAQPRNTQYF. CDR3 sequence (DNA): TGTGCCAGCAGCCCCAGGACTAGCGCCCAACCCAGGAATACGCAGTATTTT. This rearrangement joins TRBV7-2 to TRBJ2-3, with TRBD2 matching over 9 bases. The CDR3 spans 17 residues. The J segment lost 7 bases and the V segment lost 5 bases, leaving 16 bases of the junction unmatched. The V gene's germline CDR1 is SGHTA and CDR2 FQGNSA.

The chain is built from TRBV30 and TRBJ2-7, with TRBD2 identical over 11 bases. V shed 4 bases, J shed 0 bases, and the junction held 11 bases outside the gene matches. CDR1 and CDR2 (germline): GTSNPN, SVGIG (reference sequence). This CDR3 region has 17 residues. The CDR3 loop is CAWNPGVAGGYSYEQYF. The CDR3 DNA reads TGTGCCTGGAATCCGGGGGTAGCGGGGGGGTACTCCTACGAGCAGTACTTC.

The CDR3 DNA is TGTGCCAGCAGCCCTCAGGGGGAGTATGGCTACACCTTC. Amino acid sequence: CASSPQGEYGYTF. This rearrangement joins TRBV7-8 to TRBJ1-2; TRBD1 matches at 7 bases. CDR3 length: 13 amino acids. V shed 5 bases and J 5 bases; nucleotides not matched to a gene: 5. Germline V gene sequence: CDR1 SGHVS, CDR2 FQNEAQ. The entire variable domain, with the rest obtained from reference TRBV7-8 and TRBJ1-2, is as follows: GAGVSQSPRYKVAKRGQDVALRCDPISGHVSLFWYQQALGQGPEFLTYFQNEAQLDKSGLPSDRFFAERPEGSVSTLKIQRTQQEDSAVYLCASSPQGEYGYTFGSGTRLTVV.